This T cell receptor beta chain is drawn from a study of shared clonotypes between healthy human individuals. This clone was counted ten times or more. Clones were read by immunoSEQ multiplex PCR, and TCRdb kept only the in-frame ones, dropping some. Counted here are about a million clones, about 80% occurring once; the ten biggest clones make up approximately 1.3%. Trimming shortened V by 8 bases and J by 6 bases, and 10 bases separated the two germline ends. Germline V gene sequence: CDR1 SNHLY, CDR2 FYNNEI. The CDR3 sequence is 11 residues long. This receptor was obtained from a man younger than 35 in good health. The sample taken for sequencing was memory CD4+ T cells sorted from blood. The subset is: CD45RA-negative fraction. This chain connects TRBV2 to TRBJ1-2; maybe TRBD1 (5 bases). CDR3: CASRFRDGYTF. The DNA of the CDR3 is TGTGCCAGCCGCTTCAGGGATGGCTACACCTTC.